Below, 26 T cell receptor beta chains from the same sample are listed, as sequenced in a study of esophageal squamous cell carcinoma under preoperative chemotherapy. Indicated time point: before preoperative PTX-NDP chemotherapy. TCRdb reanalysed the PCR reads using MiXCR and keeps one entry per CDR3 protein. This sample has roughly 13,000 distinct CDR3 sequences, with approximately 50% found just once. The material was obtained from a patient given preoperative chemotherapy. The origin of the receptors is a human donor with esophageal squamous cell carcinoma. The donor label of this sample is uncertain.

The chain combines TRBV7-2 with TRBJ2-3; D possibly matches TRBD1 or TRBD2 (5 bases each). The DNA end favors TRBJ2-7, so the J call may be wrong. The CDR3 is 16 residues long. From germline, CDR1 is SGHTA and CDR2 FQGNSA. The CDR3 reads CASSLDRPGTYNEQYF. The CDR3 bases are TGTGCCAGCAGCTTAGACCGTCCGGGGACCTACAATGAGCAGTACTTC.

The sample holds many counts of this clonotype. It may be a read error: a sequence one base away is much more abundant. The J gene is TRBJ2-1, the V gene TRBV6-1; 9 positions match TRBD1. Germline CDR1 reads MNHNS; CDR2 reads SASEGT. The V gene end was trimmed by 1 base and the J gene end by 10 bases; junction bases not matched to a gene: 5. The CDR3 spans 14 residues. This CDR3 reads CASSEVGTGNEQFF. Here the CDR3 DNA reads TGTGCCAGCAGTGAAGTGGGGACAGGGAACGAGCAGTTCTTC.

V gene TRBV11-1 combines with J gene TRBJ2-1, with D unclear. Germline CDR1 SGHAT, CDR2 FQDESV (reference sequence). V was trimmed by 3 bases and J by 5 bases, leaving 8 bases between them. There are 13 residues in the CDR3. This CDR3 reads CASSFLWDNEQFF. DNA of the CDR3: TGTGCCAGCAGCTTCTTGTGGGACAATGAGCAGTTCTTC.

Worth noting for this clonotype: The junction does not match germline at one end; this may be a read error. The rearrangement joins TRBV6-1 to TRBJ2-2; D may be TRBD1 or TRBD2 (5 bases each). Germline V gives CDR1 MNHNS, CDR2 SASEGT. The CDR3 sequence is 14 residues long. As DNA, the CDR3 is TGTGCCAGCAGTGAGGGAGTGAGCACCGGGGCGCTGTTTTTT. It yields the protein CASSEGVSTGALFF.

This clonotype appeared a few times. The rearrangement uses TRBV7-6 and TRBJ2-7, with D possibly being TRBD1 (6 bases). The CDR3 spans 15 residues. Trimming removed 4 bases at V and 5 bases at J, with 18 bases between. In germline, CDR1 is SGHVS, CDR2 FNYEAQ. CDR3 sequence: CASSSKFSGVDEQYF. CDR3 bases: TGTGCCAGCAGCTCAAAGTTCTCAGGGGTAGACGAGCAGTACTTC.

As regards this clonotype: One end of the junction does not line up with germline, which may come from a read error. The chain carries TRBV6-1 and TRBJ2-3; possible D gene TRBD1, 5 bases. CDR3 length: 16 residues. Germline values: CDR1 MNHNS, CDR2 SASEGT. The CDR3 region has the DNA TGTGCCAGCAGTGAATTGGGGCGGAGCGCCACAGATATGCAGTATTTC. Amino acids: CASSELGRSATDMQYF.

This clonotype is medium-sized within its sample. This sequence joins TRBV6-5 and TRBJ2-3; 9 nucleotides agree with TRBD2. This CDR3 is built from 15 residues. V lost 4 bases and J lost 3; bases outside the gene matches: 5. Germline CDR1 and CDR2: MNHEY and SVGAGI. The CDR3 coding sequence is TGTGCCAGCAGTTGGCGGGGGGGCCGTACAGATACGCAGTATTTT. It yields the protein CASSWRGGRTDTQYF.

This clonotype was seen a few times. This chain uses TRBV6-1 with TRBJ2-2; D uncertain. The J call may be incorrect, as the DNA end agrees better with TRBJ2-3. Germline CDR1 is MNHNS and CDR2 is SASEGT. The CDR3 runs to 14 residues. In nucleotides, the CDR3 is TGTGCCAGCAGTGAGGGTGTGGGCACCGGTACGCAGTATTTT. Protein: CASSEGVGTGTQYF.

CDR3 region: CASIPVALSTDTQYF. Here the CDR3 DNA reads TGTGCCAGCATTCCCGTGGCTTTGAGCACAGATACGCAGTATTTT. The chain carries TRBV6-1 and TRBJ2-3; D is uncertain. The CDR3 loop spans 15 amino acids. The germline gives CDR1 MNHNS, CDR2 SASEGT. V shed 7 bases and J shed 0 bases, with 14 bases lying between them.

The chain uses TRBV6-1 and TRBJ2-1; TRBD2 agrees at 9 bases. Germline V lookup: CDR1 MNHNS, CDR2 SASEGT. With V trimmed by 1 base and J by 5 bases, 9 bases remained unmatched. This CDR3 is 17 amino acids long. CDR3 nucleotide sequence: TGTGCCAGCAGTGAAGAGTACCTAGCGGGATTTAACAATGAGCAGTTCTTC. Its translation: CASSEEYLAGFNNEQFF.

V gene TRBV7-2 combines with J gene TRBJ2-5; TRBD1 might be the D (6 bases). Near its end, the DNA agrees better with TRBJ2-7, so the J call may be wrong. The CDR3 loop spans 17 amino acids. Germline V gene data show CDR1 as SGHTA and CDR2 as FQGNSA. Here the CDR3 reads CASSLFVSTGYSYEQYF. The CDR3 DNA sequence: TGTGCCAGCAGCTTATTCGTGTCGACAGGCTACTCCTACGAGCAGTACTTC.

This clonotype was recorded at least ten times. The V call is TRBV6-1, the J call TRBJ2-4, with 10 bases fitting TRBD2. Germline values: CDR1 MNHNS, CDR2 SASEGT. The CDR3 runs to 15 residues. Unmatched junction bases numbered 4, after V lost 2 bases and J lost 6 bases. CDR3 sequence reads: CASSEPPSGRNIQYF. The CDR3 DNA reads TGTGCCAGCAGTGAACCGCCTAGCGGGAGAAACATTCAGTACTTC.

Points on this clonotype: One end of the junction varies from germline; a read error may be responsible. V gene TRBV6-1 combines with J gene TRBJ2-3; 13 positions match TRBD2. This CDR3 is 13 amino acids long. Germline CDR1 reads MNHNS; CDR2 reads SASEGT. The CDR3 sequence: CASFGTSGNEQYF. CDR3 nucleotides: TGTGCCAGCTTTGGGACTAGCGGGAACGAGCAGTACTTT.

This clonotype is labeled medium-sized. The rearrangement links TRBV6-5 to TRBJ2-1; D gene unclear. In germline, CDR1 is MNHEY, CDR2 SVGAGI. The V end was cut by 4 bases, the J end by 13 bases, with 20 bases between. The CDR3 sequence is 14 residues long. The CDR3 loop reads CASSFSKVQETQFF. Here the CDR3 DNA reads TGTGCCAGCAGTTTTTCAAAAGTCCAAGAGACCCAGTTCTTC.

By proportion, this clonotype is medium-sized. The chain uses TRBV7-2 and TRBJ2-3; TRBD2 aligns across 7 bases. V trimming: 3 bases; J trimming: 1 base; junction bases outside the gene matches: 22. Per germline, CDR1 SGHTA and CDR2 FQGNSA. The CDR3 has 21 residues. The CDR3 here is CASSLGGGGGGSSQRTDTQYF. CDR3 DNA sequence: TGTGCCAGCAGCTTGGGGGGGGGGGGGGGGGGTTCGTCTCAACGCACAGATACGCAGTATTTT.

This chain links TRBV27 with TRBJ1-2; tentative D call: TRBD1 (5 bases). The germline gives CDR1 MNHEY, CDR2 SMNVEV (reference sequence). The CDR3 has 14 amino acids. V was trimmed by 6 bases and J by 9 bases, leaving 20 bases between them. The CDR3 nucleotides read TGTGCCAGCAGCTTCAACCGGGACCGAGTTCGCTACACCTTC. This codes for CASSFNRDRVRYTF.

The rearrangement joins TRBV7-9 to TRBJ1-4, with D hard to call. Per the germline V gene, CDR1 is SEHNR and CDR2 is FQNEAQ (reference sequence). V gave up 5 bases and J gave up 8 bases, with 15 bases separating them. The CDR3 totals 14 residues. The CDR3 DNA is TGTGCCAGCAGCGGTGTATCCCTTCGGGAAAAACTGTTTTTT. This sequence encodes CASSGVSLREKLFF.

By share, this clonotype counts as medium-sized. The genes are TRBV7-6 and TRBJ2-1; D remains ambiguous. Germline V gives CDR1 SGHVS, CDR2 FNYEAQ. Trimming took off 5 bases at V and 10 bases at J, with 15 bases between the two ends. This CDR3 comprises 13 residues. DNA for the CDR3: TGTGCCAGCAGCACATCCCAAGGGTCAGAGCAGTTCTTC. Residues: CASSTSQGSEQFF.

Note on this clonotype: One end of the junction fails to match germline, which may point to a read error. V usage is TRBV6-1 and J usage is TRBJ2-1, with TRBD1 matching 8 bases. CDR1 and CDR2 (germline): MNHNS, SASEGT. The CDR3 length is 13 residues. CDR3 residues: CASSPLDRGEQFF. Written as DNA, the CDR3 is TGTGCCAGCAGCCCCCTCGACAGGGGCGAGCAGTTCTTT.

This clonotype has only a few counts. The V call is TRBV7-6, the J call TRBJ2-5; 7 positions agree with TRBD1. The CDR3 contains 15 residues. Per the germline V gene, CDR1 is SGHVS and CDR2 is FNYEAQ. Trimming at V came to 5 bases and at J to 0 bases, leaving 6 bases not matched to a gene. The CDR3 sequence: CASSPLTGYQETQYF. CDR3 in DNA: TGTGCCAGCAGCCCCTTGACAGGGTACCAAGAGACCCAGTACTTC.

By share, this clonotype counts as medium-sized. This rearrangement joins TRBV12-3 or TRBV12-4 to TRBJ2-1; D is possibly TRBD2 (5 bases). Judging by the DNA end, TRBJ2-7 fits better; the J call may be wrong. CDR3 length: 12 amino acids. The CDR3 sequence: CASSSGSYEQYF. The CDR3 DNA reads as TGTGCCAGCAGTTCTGGGAGTTACGAGCAGTACTTC.

The chain uses TRBV11-2 and TRBJ2-3; possibly TRBD1 or TRBD2 for D (5 bases each). This CDR3 is 14 amino acids long. Trimming pared 3 bases from V and 8 bases from J, leaving 15 bases between. Germline V gene lookup returns CDR1 SGHAT and CDR2 FQNNGV. The CDR3 bases are TGTGCCAGCAGCTTGGGGGTGGGGCAGGGTACGCAGTATTTT. Amino acids: CASSLGVGQGTQYF. The full variable domain, its missing parts supplied by reference TRBV11-2 and TRBJ2-3, is EAGVAQSPRYKIIEKRQSVAFWCNPISGHATLYWYQQILGQGPKLLIQFQNNGVVDDSQLPKDRFSAERLKGVDSTLKIQPAKLEDSAVYLCASSLGVGQGTQYFGPGTRLTVL.

This clonotype was recorded a few times. The rearrangement joins TRBV7-6 to TRBJ2-6; D not resolved. V lost 2 bases, J lost 0 bases, and 2 bases lay in between. Germline assignment: CDR1 SGHVS and CDR2 FNYEAQ. The CDR3 is made up of 14 amino acids. The CDR3 DNA sequence: TGTGCCAGCAGCTTATCCTCTGGGGCCAACGTCCTGACTTTC. Translating gives CASSLSSGANVLTF. The full variable domain, with the rest looked up from reference TRBV7-6 and TRBJ2-6, is GAGVSQSPRYKVTKRGQDVALRCDPISGHVSLYWYRQALGQGPEFLTYFNYEAQQDKSGLPNDRFSAERPEGSISTLTIQRTEQRDSAMYRCASSLSSGANVLTFGAGSRLTVL.

The J gene is TRBJ2-1, the V gene TRBV28; a possible D gene is TRBD2 (7 bases). The length of the CDR3 is 15 residues. Germline CDR1 MDHEN, CDR2 SYDVKM. V gave up 1 base and J gave up 7 bases, with 14 bases separating them. CDR3 region: CASSLSGGGGNEQFF. The DNA for the CDR3 is TGTGCCAGCAGTTTATCCGGGGGAGGGGGGAATGAGCAGTTCTTC.

About this clonotype: A read error may be the cause here, since a much bigger clone is one base away. The chain is built from TRBV6-5 and TRBJ2-1, with 7 bases matching TRBD1. The germline V gene encodes CDR1 MNHEY and CDR2 SVGAGI. The CDR3 has 15 residues. V shed 2 bases, J shed 10 bases, and the junction held 11 bases outside the gene matches. In DNA, the CDR3 is TGTGCCAGCAGTTACGACAGGGCCCTCATATCCGAGCAGTTCTTC. It yields the protein CASSYDRALISEQFF.

This clonotype was detected many times. The V call is TRBV6-1, the J call TRBJ2-5, with a tentative D call TRBD1 (6 bases). The J call may be wrong; the DNA end is better matched by TRBJ2-7. CDR3 length: 16 amino acids. Per germline, CDR1 MNHNS and CDR2 SASEGT. As DNA, the CDR3 is TGTGCCAGCAGCTCACCGGGACACAAGAGCTCCTACGAGCAGTACTTC. It codes for CASSSPGHKSSYEQYF.